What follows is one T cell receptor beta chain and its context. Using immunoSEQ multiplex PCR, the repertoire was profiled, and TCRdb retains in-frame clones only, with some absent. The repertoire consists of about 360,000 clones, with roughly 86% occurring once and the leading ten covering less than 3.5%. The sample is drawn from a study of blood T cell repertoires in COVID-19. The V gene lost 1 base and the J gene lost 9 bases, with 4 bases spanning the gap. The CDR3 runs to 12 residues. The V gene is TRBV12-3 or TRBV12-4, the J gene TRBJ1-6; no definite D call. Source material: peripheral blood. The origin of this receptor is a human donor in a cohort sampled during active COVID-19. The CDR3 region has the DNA TGTGCCAGCAGTTTAGGCGGTTCACCCCTCCACTTT. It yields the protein CASSLGGSPLHF.